This T cell receptor beta chain emerged from a study of beta chain features in type 1 diabetes. Across the whole study: When patients were set against healthy donors, age, gender and cell yields were similar. The examined sorted cells totaled over 85,000,000 across samples.

The whole isolated RNA underwent reverse transcription, so sequencing captured expressed TCRB transcripts. Clones were read by immunoSEQ multiplex PCR, and TCRdb kept only the in-frame ones, dropping some. This table holds under 550,000 clones, approximately 10% found once. This clone was detected only a few times. Its matching antigen is unknown. Notes on the study in general: Patients with type 1 diabetes carried fewer insertions and had more deletions at their VDJ junctions. Type 1 diabetes patients had moderately but significantly shorter TCRB CDR3s in all four CD4+ subsets.

The CDR3 loop spans 12 amino acids. Trimming removed 5 bases at V and 0 bases at J, with 8 bases between. Germline V lookup: CDR1 GTSNPN, CDR2 SVGIG (reference sequence). The chain uses TRBV30 and TRBJ2-7; D remains unclear. What was sequenced was naive CD4+ T cells from blood. The TCR comes from a young woman in good health. CDR3 loop: CAWGKDSYEQYF. CDR3 DNA: TGTGCCTGGGGAAAAGACTCCTACGAGCAGTACTTC.